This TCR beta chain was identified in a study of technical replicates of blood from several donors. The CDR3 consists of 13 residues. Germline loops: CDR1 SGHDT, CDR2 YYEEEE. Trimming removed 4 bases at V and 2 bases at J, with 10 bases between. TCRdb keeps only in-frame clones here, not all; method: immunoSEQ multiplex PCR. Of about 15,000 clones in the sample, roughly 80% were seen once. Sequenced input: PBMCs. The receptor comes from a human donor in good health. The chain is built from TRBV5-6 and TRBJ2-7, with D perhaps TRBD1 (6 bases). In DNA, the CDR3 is TGTGCCAGCAGCACAGGGTCAACCTACGAGCAGTACTTC. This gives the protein CASSTGSTYEQYF.